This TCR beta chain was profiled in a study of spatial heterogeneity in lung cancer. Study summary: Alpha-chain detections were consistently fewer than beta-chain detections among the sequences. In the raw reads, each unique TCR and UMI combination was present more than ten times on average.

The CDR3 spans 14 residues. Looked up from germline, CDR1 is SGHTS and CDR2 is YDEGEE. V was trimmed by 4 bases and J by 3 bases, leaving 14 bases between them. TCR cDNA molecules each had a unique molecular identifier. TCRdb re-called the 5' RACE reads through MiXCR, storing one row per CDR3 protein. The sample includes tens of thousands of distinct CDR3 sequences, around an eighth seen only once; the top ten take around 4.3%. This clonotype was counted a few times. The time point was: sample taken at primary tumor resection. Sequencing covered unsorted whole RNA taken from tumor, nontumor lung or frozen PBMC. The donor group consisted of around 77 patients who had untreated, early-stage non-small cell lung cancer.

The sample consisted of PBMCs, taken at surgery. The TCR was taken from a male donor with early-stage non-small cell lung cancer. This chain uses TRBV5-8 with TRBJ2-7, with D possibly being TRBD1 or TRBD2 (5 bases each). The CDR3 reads CASSPTGTHYEQYF. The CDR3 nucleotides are TGTGCCAGCAGCCCTACCGGGACCCACTACGAGCAGTACTTC. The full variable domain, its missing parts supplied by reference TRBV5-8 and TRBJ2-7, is EAGVTQSPTHLIKTRGQQATLRCSPISGHTSVYWYQQALGLGLQFLLWYDEGEERNRGNFPPRFSGRQFPNYSSELNVNALELEDSALYLCASSPTGTHYEQYFGPGTRLTVT.